These T cell receptor beta chains were read from a single sample in a study of blood T cells in healthy people across ages. TCRdb analysed the 5' RACE reads with MiXCR anew, one entry per CDR3 protein. This table has about 840,000 distinct CDR3 sequences, 25% to 30% appearing once. These data also formed part of another study, on T cells of mothers and their children.

The specimen was blood. The receptors derive from a middle-aged woman in good health. Each CDR3 is given with its conserved first and last residue. D genes are given only for firm matches. Clone size is stated in some rows and not others, as once, few, many or a class when expanded.

clone_size: NA
d_call: NA
j_call: TRBJ2-7
cdr3_length: 16
v_call: TRBV27
cdr3_aa: CASSLAGQPLVYEQYF
cdr3_nt: TGTGCCAGCAGTTTGGCGGGACAGCCTTTGGTCTACGAGCAGTACTTC

clone_size: few
d_call: NA
j_call: TRBJ1-4
cdr3_length: 17
v_call: TRBV4-1
cdr3_aa: CASSLSGFLMLDEKLFF
cdr3_nt: TGCGCCAGCAGCCTATCCGGCTTCCTGATGCTGGATGAAAAACTGTTTTTT

clone_size: NA
d_call: TRBD2
j_call: TRBJ2-2
cdr3_length: 15
v_call: TRBV5-1
cdr3_aa: CASSFTSGVAGELFF
cdr3_nt: TGCGCCAGCAGCTTTACTAGCGGGGTGGCCGGGGAGCTGTTTTTT

clone_size: once
d_call: NA
j_call: TRBJ1-1
cdr3_length: 15
v_call: TRBV7-2
cdr3_aa: CASTRDGRGSTEAFF
cdr3_nt: TGTGCCAGCACCAGGGATGGACGGGGGTCCACTGAAGCTTTCTTT

clone_size: NA
d_call: NA
j_call: TRBJ1-4
cdr3_length: 16
v_call: TRBV28
cdr3_aa: CASSSRDPSTNEKLFF
cdr3_nt: TGTGCCAGCAGTAGCCGGGACCCCTCAACTAATGAAAAACTGTTTTTT

clone_size: NA
d_call: NA
j_call: TRBJ2-3
cdr3_length: 14
v_call: TRBV24-1
cdr3_aa: CATSDRGRRDTQYF
cdr3_nt: TGTGCCACCAGTGATAGAGGACGGAGGGATACGCAGTATTTT

clone_size: few
d_call: TRBD1
j_call: TRBJ1-2
cdr3_length: 14
v_call: TRBV24-1
cdr3_aa: CATSDLQGGNGYTF
cdr3_nt: TGTGCCACCAGTGATTTGCAGGGGGGGAATGGCTACACCTTC

clone_size: NA
d_call: TRBD1
j_call: TRBJ2-6
cdr3_length: 17
v_call: TRBV5-6
cdr3_aa: CASSFGTGTPGANVLTF
cdr3_nt: TGTGCCAGCAGCTTCGGGACAGGGACTCCTGGGGCCAACGTCCTGACTTTC

clone_size: NA
d_call: NA
j_call: TRBJ2-1
cdr3_length: 15
v_call: TRBV28
cdr3_aa: CASSLEAYSYNEQFF
cdr3_nt: TGTGCCAGCAGTTTAGAAGCGTACTCCTACAATGAGCAGTTCTTC

clone_size: many
d_call: NA
j_call: TRBJ2-4
cdr3_length: 15
v_call: TRBV20-1
cdr3_aa: CSARGTGSGENIQYF
cdr3_nt: TGCAGTGCTAGAGGTACAGGTTCCGGAGAAAACATTCAGTACTTC

clone_size: few
d_call: NA
j_call: TRBJ2-7
cdr3_length: 15
v_call: TRBV12-3/TRBV12-4
cdr3_aa: CASSSPAGVAYEQYF
cdr3_nt: TGTGCCAGCAGTTCCCCCGCAGGGGTAGCCTACGAGCAGTACTTC

clone_size: many
d_call: TRBD2
j_call: TRBJ2-3
cdr3_length: 15
v_call: TRBV6-4
cdr3_aa: CASSDTSGGPDTQYF
cdr3_nt: TGTGCCAGCAGTGACACTAGCGGGGGGCCAGATACGCAGTATTTT

clone_size: NA
d_call: NA
j_call: TRBJ1-6
cdr3_length: 14
v_call: TRBV20-1
cdr3_aa: CSARKGVADSPLHF
cdr3_nt: TGCAGTGCTAGGAAGGGGGTGGCGGATTCACCCCTCCACTTT

clone_size: few
d_call: TRBD2
j_call: TRBJ2-1
cdr3_length: 16
v_call: TRBV4-1
cdr3_aa: CASSQTGGPSYNEQFF
cdr3_nt: TGCGCCAGCAGCCAAACGGGGGGGCCCTCCTACAATGAGCAGTTCTTC

clone_size: NA
d_call: NA
j_call: TRBJ1-5
cdr3_length: 15
v_call: TRBV20-1
cdr3_aa: CSSQTGGGSNQPQHF
cdr3_nt: TGCAGTTCTCAGACGGGGGGAGGCAGCAATCAGCCCCAGCATTTT

clone_size: many
d_call: NA
j_call: TRBJ2-7
cdr3_length: 14
v_call: TRBV4-3
cdr3_aa: CASSQDAGAYEQYF
cdr3_nt: TGCGCCAGCAGCCAAGATGCCGGTGCCTACGAGCAGTACTTC

clone_size: many
d_call: NA
j_call: TRBJ1-2
cdr3_length: 14
v_call: TRBV12-3/TRBV12-4
cdr3_aa: CASSPPTGGYGYTF
cdr3_nt: TGTGCCAGCAGTCCACCGACAGGAGGCTATGGCTACACCTTC

clone_size: many
d_call: NA
j_call: TRBJ2-7
cdr3_length: 14
v_call: TRBV6-1
cdr3_aa: CASSEGGGAYEQYF
cdr3_nt: TGTGCCAGCAGTGAAGGTGGGGGAGCCTACGAGCAGTACTTC

clone_size: NA
d_call: TRBD1
j_call: TRBJ1-1
cdr3_length: 14
v_call: TRBV5-1
cdr3_aa: CASSKDRGRTEAFF
cdr3_nt: TGCGCCAGCAGCAAAGACAGGGGACGAACTGAAGCTTTCTTT

clone_size: NA
d_call: NA
j_call: TRBJ2-4
cdr3_length: 17
v_call: TRBV18
cdr3_aa: CASSPQGPGTGKNIQYF
cdr3_nt: TGTGCCAGCTCACCCCAGGGACCTGGGACGGGCAAAAACATTCAGTACTTC

clone_size: few
d_call: TRBD2
j_call: TRBJ2-5
cdr3_length: 18
v_call: TRBV4-2
cdr3_aa: CASSQDETSGGPQETQYF
cdr3_nt: TGTGCCAGCAGCCAAGATGAAACTAGCGGGGGACCTCAAGAGACCCAGTACTTC

clone_size: NA
d_call: NA
j_call: TRBJ2-5
cdr3_length: 12
v_call: TRBV10-3
cdr3_aa: CAISDWGDEQYF
cdr3_nt: TGTGCCATCAGTGATTGGGGGGATGAGCAGTACTTC

clone_size: NA
d_call: NA
j_call: TRBJ2-7
cdr3_length: 14
v_call: TRBV28
cdr3_aa: CASSLIPREYEQYF
cdr3_nt: TGTGCCAGCAGTTTAATCCCCAGGGAATACGAGCAGTACTTC

clone_size: NA
d_call: NA
j_call: TRBJ2-7
cdr3_length: 12
v_call: TRBV29-1
cdr3_aa: CSIRDLHSEQYF
cdr3_nt: TGCAGCATCAGGGACCTTCACTCCGAGCAGTACTTC

clone_size: many
d_call: TRBD1
j_call: TRBJ2-7
cdr3_length: 15
v_call: TRBV27
cdr3_aa: CASSPRQGVAYEQYF
cdr3_nt: TGTGCCAGCAGTCCTCGACAGGGTGTCGCCTACGAGCAGTACTTC

clone_size: NA
d_call: TRBD2
j_call: TRBJ2-3
cdr3_length: 15
v_call: TRBV9
cdr3_aa: CASSRRGGPSDTQYF
cdr3_nt: TGTGCCAGCAGCCGTCGGGGGGGCCCCTCAGATACGCAGTATTTT

clone_size: NA
d_call: NA
j_call: TRBJ1-4
cdr3_length: 12
v_call: TRBV28
cdr3_aa: CASSSSNEKLFF
cdr3_nt: TGTGCCAGCAGTTCCTCTAATGAAAAACTGTTTTTT

clone_size: NA
d_call: TRBD2
j_call: TRBJ2-5
cdr3_length: 16
v_call: TRBV9
cdr3_aa: CASSSGGAGGQETLYF
cdr3_nt: TGTGCCAGCAGTTCCGGGGGGGCCGGAGGGCAAGAGACCCTGTACTTC

clone_size: NA
d_call: NA
j_call: TRBJ2-7
cdr3_length: 13
v_call: TRBV28
cdr3_aa: CASGSQGRAEQYF
cdr3_nt: TGTGCCAGCGGGTCGCAGGGACGAGCCGAGCAGTACTTC

clone_size: many
d_call: TRBD1
j_call: TRBJ2-7
cdr3_length: 14
v_call: TRBV7-9
cdr3_aa: CASSLVGQVYEQYF
cdr3_nt: TGTGCCAGCAGCTTAGTGGGACAGGTATACGAGCAGTACTTC

clone_size: few
d_call: TRBD1
j_call: TRBJ2-1
cdr3_length: 22
v_call: TRBV4-3
cdr3_aa: CASSQVNIYADETGGSYNEQFF
cdr3_nt: TGCGCCAGCAGCCAAGTAAACATCTACGCGGATGAGACAGGGGGCTCCTACAATGAGCAGTTCTTC

clone_size: few
d_call: NA
j_call: TRBJ1-5
cdr3_length: 12
v_call: TRBV2
cdr3_aa: CASRTDNQPQHF
cdr3_nt: TGTGCCAGCAGGACGGACAATCAGCCCCAGCATTTT

clone_size: many
d_call: NA
j_call: TRBJ2-7
cdr3_length: 14
v_call: TRBV4-3
cdr3_aa: CASSQDRVGWEQYF
cdr3_nt: TGCGCCAGCAGCCAAGATCGCGTTGGCTGGGAGCAGTACTTC

clone_size: few
d_call: TRBD1
j_call: TRBJ1-6
cdr3_length: 16
v_call: TRBV5-1
cdr3_aa: CASSYAGTGGLSPLHF
cdr3_nt: TGCGCCAGCAGCTATGCTGGGACAGGGGGCTTGTCACCCCTCCACTTT

clone_size: NA
d_call: NA
j_call: TRBJ2-4
cdr3_length: 18
v_call: TRBV7-2
cdr3_aa: CAGSPSLRGLRVKNIQYF
cdr3_nt: TGTGCCGGCAGCCCCTCTTTAAGAGGCCTCAGGGTCAAAAACATTCAGTACTTC

clone_size: NA
d_call: TRBD2
j_call: TRBJ2-1
cdr3_length: 19
v_call: TRBV7-2
cdr3_aa: CASSLALGASSGGADEQFF
cdr3_nt: TGTGCCAGCAGCTTAGCTCTAGGGGCCTCTAGCGGGGGGGCCGACGAGCAGTTCTTC

clone_size: few
d_call: TRBD1
j_call: TRBJ2-1
cdr3_length: 15
v_call: TRBV3-1
cdr3_aa: CASSPGQGFYNEQFF
cdr3_nt: TGTGCCAGCAGCCCCGGACAGGGGTTTTACAATGAGCAGTTCTTC

clone_size: NA
d_call: NA
j_call: TRBJ2-5
cdr3_length: 12
v_call: TRBV20-1
cdr3_aa: CSASSRGETQYF
cdr3_nt: TGCAGTGCTAGTTCTAGAGGGGAGACCCAGTACTTC

clone_size: NA
d_call: TRBD2
j_call: TRBJ2-7
cdr3_length: 16
v_call: TRBV10-3
cdr3_aa: CAISELSGPSYNEQYF
cdr3_nt: TGTGCCATCAGTGAACTTAGCGGGCCGTCCTACAATGAGCAGTACTTC

clone_size: many
d_call: NA
j_call: TRBJ2-2
cdr3_length: 14
v_call: TRBV5-5
cdr3_aa: CASSSGLLREELFF
cdr3_nt: TGTGCCAGCAGCTCTGGACTCCTTCGGGAGGAGCTGTTTTTT

clone_size: NA
d_call: NA
j_call: TRBJ1-2
cdr3_length: 17
v_call: TRBV5-1
cdr3_aa: CASRFGGTVSLDYGYTF
cdr3_nt: TGCGCCAGCAGATTTGGAGGGACGGTCTCCCTAGACTATGGCTACACCTTC

clone_size: NA
d_call: NA
j_call: TRBJ2-2
cdr3_length: 16
v_call: TRBV24-1
cdr3_aa: CATSDGVNTNTGELFF
cdr3_nt: TGTGCCACCAGTGATGGGGTCAACACGAACACCGGGGAGCTGTTTTTT

clone_size: NA
d_call: NA
j_call: TRBJ2-3
cdr3_length: 14
v_call: TRBV29-1
cdr3_aa: CSVEPGQRRNTQYF
cdr3_nt: TGCAGCGTGGAACCGGGACAACGGAGAAATACGCAGTATTTT

clone_size: NA
d_call: NA
j_call: TRBJ1-1
cdr3_length: 15
v_call: TRBV5-1
cdr3_aa: CASRDSESMNTEAFF
cdr3_nt: TGCGCCAGCCGTGACTCGGAGAGCATGAACACTGAAGCTTTCTTT

clone_size: few
d_call: NA
j_call: TRBJ2-2
cdr3_length: 14
v_call: TRBV10-3
cdr3_aa: CAISEFSDTGELFF
cdr3_nt: TGTGCCATCAGTGAGTTTTCTGACACCGGGGAGCTGTTTTTT

clone_size: many
d_call: NA
j_call: TRBJ1-1
cdr3_length: 12
v_call: TRBV19
cdr3_aa: CASSMGDTEAFF
cdr3_nt: TGTGCCAGTAGTATGGGAGACACTGAAGCTTTCTTT

clone_size: NA
d_call: NA
j_call: TRBJ2-1
cdr3_length: 16
v_call: TRBV6-6
cdr3_aa: CASSTGALSSYNEQFF
cdr3_nt: TGTGCCAGCAGTACGGGGGCCCTAAGCTCCTACAATGAGCAGTTCTTC